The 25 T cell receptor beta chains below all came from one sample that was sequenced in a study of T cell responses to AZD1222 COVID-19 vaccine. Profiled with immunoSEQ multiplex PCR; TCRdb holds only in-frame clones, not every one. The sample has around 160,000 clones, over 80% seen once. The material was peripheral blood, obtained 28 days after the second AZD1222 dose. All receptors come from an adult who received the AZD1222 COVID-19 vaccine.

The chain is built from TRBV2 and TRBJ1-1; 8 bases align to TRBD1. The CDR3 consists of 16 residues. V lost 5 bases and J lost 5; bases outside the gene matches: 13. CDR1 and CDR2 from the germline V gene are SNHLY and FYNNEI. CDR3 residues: CASSIDRGRSATEAFF. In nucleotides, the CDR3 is TGTGCCAGCAGTATCGACAGGGGACGATCTGCGACTGAAGCTTTCTTT.

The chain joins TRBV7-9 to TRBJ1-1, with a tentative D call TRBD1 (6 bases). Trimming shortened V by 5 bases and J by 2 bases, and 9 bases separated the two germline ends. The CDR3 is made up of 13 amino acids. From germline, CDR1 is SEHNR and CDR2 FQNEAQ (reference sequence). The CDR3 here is CASSLDSNTEAFF. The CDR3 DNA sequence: TGTGCCAGCAGCCTGGACAGTAACACTGAAGCTTTCTTT. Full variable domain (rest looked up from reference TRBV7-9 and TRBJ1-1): DTGVSQNPRHKITKRGQNVTFRCDPISEHNRLYWYRQTLGQGPEFLTYFQNEAQLEKSRLLSDRFSAERPKGSFSTLEIQRTEQGDSAMYLCASSLDSNTEAFFGQGTRLTVV.

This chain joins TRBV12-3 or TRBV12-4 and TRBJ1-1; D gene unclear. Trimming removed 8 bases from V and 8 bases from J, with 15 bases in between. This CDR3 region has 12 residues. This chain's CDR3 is CASGNWRVEAFF. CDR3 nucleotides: TGTGCCAGCGGAAATTGGAGGGTCGAAGCTTTCTTT.

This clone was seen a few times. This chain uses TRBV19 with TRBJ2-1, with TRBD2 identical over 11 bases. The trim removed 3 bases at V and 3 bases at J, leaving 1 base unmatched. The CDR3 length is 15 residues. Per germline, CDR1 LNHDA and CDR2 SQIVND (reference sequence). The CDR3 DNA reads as TGTGCCAGTAGTATGACTAGCGGGGACTACAATGAGCAGTTCTTC. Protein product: CASSMTSGDYNEQFF.

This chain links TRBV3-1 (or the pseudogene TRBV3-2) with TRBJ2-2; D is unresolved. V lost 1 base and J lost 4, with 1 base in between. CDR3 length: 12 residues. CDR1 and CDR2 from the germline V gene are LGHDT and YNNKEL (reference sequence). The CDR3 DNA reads TGTGCCAGCAGCCAAGCCACCGGGGAGCTGTTTTTT. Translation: CASSQATGELFF.

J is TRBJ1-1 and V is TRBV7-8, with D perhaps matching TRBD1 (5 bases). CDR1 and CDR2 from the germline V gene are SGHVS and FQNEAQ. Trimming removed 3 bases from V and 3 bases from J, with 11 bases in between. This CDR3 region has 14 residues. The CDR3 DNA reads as TGTGCCAGCAGCTTCGACAGTCGGGACACTGAAGCTTTCTTT. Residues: CASSFDSRDTEAFF.

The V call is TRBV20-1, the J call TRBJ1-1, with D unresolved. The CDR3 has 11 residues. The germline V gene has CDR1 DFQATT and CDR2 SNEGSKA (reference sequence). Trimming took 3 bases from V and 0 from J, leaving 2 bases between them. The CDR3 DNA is TGCAGTGCTAGGATGAACACTGAAGCTTTCTTT. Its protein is CSARMNTEAFF.

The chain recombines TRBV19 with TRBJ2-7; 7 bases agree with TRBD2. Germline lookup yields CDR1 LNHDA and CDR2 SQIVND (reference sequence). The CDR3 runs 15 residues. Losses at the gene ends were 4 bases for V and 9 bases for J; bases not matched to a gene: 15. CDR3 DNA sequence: TGTGCCAGTAGTACGTTAGCGGGCGCCTTGACTGGGCAGTACTTC. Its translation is CASSTLAGALTGQYF.

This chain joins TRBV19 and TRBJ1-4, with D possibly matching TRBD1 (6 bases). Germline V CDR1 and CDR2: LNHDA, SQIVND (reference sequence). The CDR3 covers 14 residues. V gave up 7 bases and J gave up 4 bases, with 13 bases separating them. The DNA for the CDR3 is TGTGCCAGTACCTACAGGGAGGGTAATGAAAAACTGTTTTTT. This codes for CASTYREGNEKLFF.

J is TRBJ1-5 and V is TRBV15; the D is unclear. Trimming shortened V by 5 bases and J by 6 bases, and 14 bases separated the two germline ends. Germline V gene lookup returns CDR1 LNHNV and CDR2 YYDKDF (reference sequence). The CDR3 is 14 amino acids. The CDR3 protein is CATSSDGLGQPQHF. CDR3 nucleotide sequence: TGTGCCACCAGCTCCGACGGACTTGGTCAGCCCCAGCATTTT.

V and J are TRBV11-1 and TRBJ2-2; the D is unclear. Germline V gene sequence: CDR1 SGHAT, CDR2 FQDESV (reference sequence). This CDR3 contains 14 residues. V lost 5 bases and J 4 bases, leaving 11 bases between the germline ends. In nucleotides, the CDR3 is TGTGCCAGCAGCGCCTCCTGGGGCACCGGGGAGCTGTTTTTT. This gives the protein CASSASWGTGELFF.

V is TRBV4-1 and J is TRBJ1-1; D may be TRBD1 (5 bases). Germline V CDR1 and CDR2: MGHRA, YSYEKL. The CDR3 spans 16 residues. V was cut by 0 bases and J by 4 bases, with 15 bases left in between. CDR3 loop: CASSQDGKGRGTEAFF. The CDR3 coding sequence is TGCGCCAGCAGCCAAGACGGGAAGGGGCGCGGCACTGAAGCTTTCTTT.

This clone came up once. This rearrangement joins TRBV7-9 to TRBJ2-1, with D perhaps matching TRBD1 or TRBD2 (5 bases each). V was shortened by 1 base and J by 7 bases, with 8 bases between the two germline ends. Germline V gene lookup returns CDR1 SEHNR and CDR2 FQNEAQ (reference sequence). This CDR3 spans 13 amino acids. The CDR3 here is CASSLGWGNEQFF. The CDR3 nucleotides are TGTGCCAGCAGCTTAGGTTGGGGGAATGAGCAGTTCTTC.

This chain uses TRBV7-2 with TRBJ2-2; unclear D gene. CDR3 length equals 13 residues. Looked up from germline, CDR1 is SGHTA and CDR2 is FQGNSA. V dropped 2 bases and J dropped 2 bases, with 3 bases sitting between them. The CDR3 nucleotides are TGTGCCAGCAGCTTAAGCAACACCGGGGAGCTGTTTTTT. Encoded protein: CASSLSNTGELFF.

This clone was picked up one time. The CDR3 loop reads CASSYYAGKAEAFF. DNA for the CDR3: TGTGCCAGCAGTTACTACGCGGGGAAGGCTGAAGCTTTCTTT. The rearrangement joins TRBV6-2 or TRBV6-3 to TRBJ1-1; D is unclear. Germline-derived CDR1 and CDR2 are MNHEY and SVGEGT. The CDR3 has 14 amino acids. Trimming left V 1 base short and J 6 bases short, with 12 bases between.

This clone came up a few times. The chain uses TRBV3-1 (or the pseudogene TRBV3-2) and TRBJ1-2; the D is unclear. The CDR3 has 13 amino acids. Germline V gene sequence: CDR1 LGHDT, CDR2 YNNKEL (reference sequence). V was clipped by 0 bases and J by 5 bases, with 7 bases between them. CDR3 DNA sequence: TGTGCCAGCAGCCAAGATACGGCTTATGGCTACACCTTC. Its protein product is CASSQDTAYGYTF.

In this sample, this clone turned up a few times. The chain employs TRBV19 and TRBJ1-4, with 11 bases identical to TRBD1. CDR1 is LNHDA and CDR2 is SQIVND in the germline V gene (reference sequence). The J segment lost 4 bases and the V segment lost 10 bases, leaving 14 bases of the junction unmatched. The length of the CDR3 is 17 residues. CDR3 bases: TGTGCCACCCAACCCCTTCCCGGGACAGGGGGTAATGAAAAACTGTTTTTT. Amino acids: CATQPLPGTGGNEKLFF.

CDR3 loop: CASSSTVNRQLLAKNIQYF. The DNA for the CDR3 is TGTGCCAGCTCATCGACAGTTAATAGACAACTCTTAGCCAAAAACATTCAGTACTTC. The gene calls are TRBV18 and TRBJ2-4, with D maybe TRBD1 (5 bases). Trimming removed 5 bases at V and 0 bases at J, with 23 bases between. The germline gives CDR1 KGHSH, CDR2 LQKENI. The CDR3 consists of 19 residues.

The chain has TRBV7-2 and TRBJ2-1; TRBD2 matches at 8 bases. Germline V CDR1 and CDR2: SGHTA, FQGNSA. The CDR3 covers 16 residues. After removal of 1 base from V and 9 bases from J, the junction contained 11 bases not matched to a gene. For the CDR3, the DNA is TGTGCCAGCAGCTTAGTCGGTAGCGGGGCCCATATTGAGCAGTTCTTC. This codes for CASSLVGSGAHIEQFF.

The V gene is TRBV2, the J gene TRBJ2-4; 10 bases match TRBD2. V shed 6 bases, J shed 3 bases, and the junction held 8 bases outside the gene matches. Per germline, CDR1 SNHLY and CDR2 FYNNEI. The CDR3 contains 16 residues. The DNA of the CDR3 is TGTGCCAGCAGGGGTGGACTAGCGGCCTACAAAAACATTCAGTACTTC. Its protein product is CASRGGLAAYKNIQYF.

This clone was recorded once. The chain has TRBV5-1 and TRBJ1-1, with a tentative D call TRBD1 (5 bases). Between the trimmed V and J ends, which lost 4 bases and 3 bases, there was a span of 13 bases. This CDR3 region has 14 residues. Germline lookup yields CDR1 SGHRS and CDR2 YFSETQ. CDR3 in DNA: TGCGCCAGCAGCCCCACTCGGGGGTACACTGAAGCTTTCTTT. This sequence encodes CASSPTRGYTEAFF.

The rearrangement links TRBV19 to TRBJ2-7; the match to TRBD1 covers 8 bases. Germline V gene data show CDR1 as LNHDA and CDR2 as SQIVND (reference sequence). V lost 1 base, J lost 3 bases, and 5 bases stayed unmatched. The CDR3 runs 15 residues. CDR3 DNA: TGTGCCAGTAGTATAGCCGGACAGGGATACTACGAGCAGTACTTC. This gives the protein CASSIAGQGYYEQYF.

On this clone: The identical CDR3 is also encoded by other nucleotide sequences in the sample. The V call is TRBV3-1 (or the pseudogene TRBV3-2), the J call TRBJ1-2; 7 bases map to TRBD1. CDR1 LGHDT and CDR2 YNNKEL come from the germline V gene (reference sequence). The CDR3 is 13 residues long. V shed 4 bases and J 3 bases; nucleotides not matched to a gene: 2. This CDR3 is CASSPDRDYGYTF. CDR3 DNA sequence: TGTGCCAGCAGCCCCGACAGGGACTATGGCTACACCTTC.

CDR3 nucleotide sequence: TGTGCCTGGAGGGAGGACAGCCTCTCTAACTATGGCTACACCTTC. Protein sequence: CAWREDSLSNYGYTF. The rearrangement uses TRBV30 and TRBJ1-2, with D possibly being TRBD1 (6 bases). V lost 3 bases and J lost 0, with 14 bases in between. The CDR3 consists of 15 residues. The germline gives CDR1 GTSNPN, CDR2 SVGIG (reference sequence).

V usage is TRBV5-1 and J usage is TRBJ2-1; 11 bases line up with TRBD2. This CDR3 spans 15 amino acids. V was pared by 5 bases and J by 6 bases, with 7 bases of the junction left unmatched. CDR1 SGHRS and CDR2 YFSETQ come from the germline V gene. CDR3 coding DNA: TGCGCCAGCAGTCCGCTAGCGGGGGGCCTCAATGAGCAGTTCTTC. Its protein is CASSPLAGGLNEQFF.